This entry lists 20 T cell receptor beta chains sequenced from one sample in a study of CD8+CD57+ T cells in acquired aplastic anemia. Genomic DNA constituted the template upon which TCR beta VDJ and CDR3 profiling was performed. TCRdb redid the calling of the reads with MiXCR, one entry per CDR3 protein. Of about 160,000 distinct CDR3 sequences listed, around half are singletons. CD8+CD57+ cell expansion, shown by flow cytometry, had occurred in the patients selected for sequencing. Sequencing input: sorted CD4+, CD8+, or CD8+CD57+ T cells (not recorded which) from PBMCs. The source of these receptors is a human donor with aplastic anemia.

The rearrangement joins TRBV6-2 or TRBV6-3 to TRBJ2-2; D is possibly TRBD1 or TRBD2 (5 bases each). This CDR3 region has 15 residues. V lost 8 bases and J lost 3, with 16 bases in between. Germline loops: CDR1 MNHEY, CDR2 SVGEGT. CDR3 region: CASRSRVGHTGELFF. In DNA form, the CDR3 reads TGTGCCAGCCGGAGCAGGGTGGGACACACCGGGGAGCTGTTTTTT.

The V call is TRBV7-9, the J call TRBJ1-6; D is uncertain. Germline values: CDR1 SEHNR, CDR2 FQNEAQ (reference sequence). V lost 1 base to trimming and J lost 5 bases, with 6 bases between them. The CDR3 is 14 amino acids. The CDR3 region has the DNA TGTGCCAGCAGCTTAGGGGGAAATAATTCACCCCTCCACTTT. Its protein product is CASSLGGNNSPLHF. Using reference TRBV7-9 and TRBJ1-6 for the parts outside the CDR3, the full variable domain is DTGVSQNPRHKITKRGQNVTFRCDPISEHNRLYWYRQTLGQGPEFLTYFQNEAQLEKSRLLSDRFSAERPKGSFSTLEIQRTEQGDSAMYLCASSLGGNNSPLHFGNGTRLTVT.

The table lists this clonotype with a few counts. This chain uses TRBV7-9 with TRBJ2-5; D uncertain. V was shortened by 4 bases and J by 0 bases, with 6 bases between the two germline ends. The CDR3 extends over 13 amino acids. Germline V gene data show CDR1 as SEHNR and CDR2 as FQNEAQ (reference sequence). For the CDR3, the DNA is TGTGCCAGCAGCTCCGACTACCAAGAGACCCAGTACTTC. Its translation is CASSSDYQETQYF.

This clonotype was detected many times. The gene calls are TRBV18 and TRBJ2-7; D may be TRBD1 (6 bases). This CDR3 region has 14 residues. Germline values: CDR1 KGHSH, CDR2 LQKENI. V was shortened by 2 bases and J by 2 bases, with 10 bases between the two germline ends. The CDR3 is CASSPGTLTYEQYF. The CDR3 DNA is TGTGCCAGCTCACCAGGGACACTAACCTACGAGCAGTACTTC.

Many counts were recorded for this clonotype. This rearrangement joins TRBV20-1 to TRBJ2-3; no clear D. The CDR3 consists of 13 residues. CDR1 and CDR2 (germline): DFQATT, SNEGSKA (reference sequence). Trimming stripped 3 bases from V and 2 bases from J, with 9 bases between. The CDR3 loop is CSASLWSTDTQYF. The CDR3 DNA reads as TGCAGTGCTAGCTTGTGGTCCACAGATACGCAGTATTTT.

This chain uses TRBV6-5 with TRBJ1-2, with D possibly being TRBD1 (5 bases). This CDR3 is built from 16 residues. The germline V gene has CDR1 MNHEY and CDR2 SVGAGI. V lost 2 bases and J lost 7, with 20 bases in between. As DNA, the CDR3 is TGTGCCAGCAGTTACCCAGGTGTGGGGGGGGTATTTGGCTACACCTTC. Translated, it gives CASSYPGVGGVFGYTF.

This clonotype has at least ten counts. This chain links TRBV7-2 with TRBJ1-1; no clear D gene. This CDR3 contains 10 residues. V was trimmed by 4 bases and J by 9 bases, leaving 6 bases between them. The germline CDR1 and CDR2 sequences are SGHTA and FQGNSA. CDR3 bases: TGTGCCAGCAGCTGGGGAAAAGCTTTCTTT. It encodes CASSWGKAFF.

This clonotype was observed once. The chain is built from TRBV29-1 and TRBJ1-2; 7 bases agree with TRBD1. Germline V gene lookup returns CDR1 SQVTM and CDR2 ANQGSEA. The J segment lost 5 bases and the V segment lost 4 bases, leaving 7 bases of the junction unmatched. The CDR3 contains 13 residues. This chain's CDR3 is CSVAGQGEYGYTF. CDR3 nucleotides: TGCAGCGTTGCTGGGCAGGGGGAATATGGCTACACCTTC.

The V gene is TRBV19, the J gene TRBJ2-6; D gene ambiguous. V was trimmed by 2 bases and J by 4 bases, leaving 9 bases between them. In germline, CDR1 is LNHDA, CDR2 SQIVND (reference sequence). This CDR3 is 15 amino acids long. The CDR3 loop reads CASSIPMSGANVLTF. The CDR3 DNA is TGTGCCAGTAGTATACCTATGAGCGGGGCCAACGTCCTGACTTTC.

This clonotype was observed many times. CDR3 region: CAWSLTPDSYGYTF. CDR3 DNA: TGTGCCTGGAGCCTTACCCCGGACAGCTATGGCTACACCTTC. V is TRBV30 and J is TRBJ1-2; D might be TRBD1 (6 bases). V gave up 3 bases and J gave up 4 bases, with 15 bases separating them. Germline loops: CDR1 GTSNPN, CDR2 SVGIG (reference sequence). The length of the CDR3 is 14 residues.

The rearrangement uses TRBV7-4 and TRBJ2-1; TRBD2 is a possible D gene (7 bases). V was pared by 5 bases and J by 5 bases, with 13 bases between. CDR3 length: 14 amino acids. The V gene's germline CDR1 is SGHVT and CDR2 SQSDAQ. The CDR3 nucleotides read TGTGCCAGCAGCCCACGGGGGGCGGACAATGAGCAGTTCTTC. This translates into CASSPRGADNEQFF.

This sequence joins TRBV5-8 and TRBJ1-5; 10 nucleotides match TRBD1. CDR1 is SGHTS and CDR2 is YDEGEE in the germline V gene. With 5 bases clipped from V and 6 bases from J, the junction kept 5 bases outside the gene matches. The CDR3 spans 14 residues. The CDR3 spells CASSRDRGFQPQHF. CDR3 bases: TGTGCCAGCAGTCGGGACAGGGGATTTCAGCCCCAGCATTTT.

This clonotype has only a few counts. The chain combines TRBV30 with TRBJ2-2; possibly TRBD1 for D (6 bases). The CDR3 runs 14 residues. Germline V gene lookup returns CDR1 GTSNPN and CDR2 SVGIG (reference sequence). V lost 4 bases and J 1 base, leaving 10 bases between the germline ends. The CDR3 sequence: CAWNRVENTGELFF. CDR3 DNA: TGTGCCTGGAACAGGGTTGAGAACACCGGGGAGCTGTTTTTT.

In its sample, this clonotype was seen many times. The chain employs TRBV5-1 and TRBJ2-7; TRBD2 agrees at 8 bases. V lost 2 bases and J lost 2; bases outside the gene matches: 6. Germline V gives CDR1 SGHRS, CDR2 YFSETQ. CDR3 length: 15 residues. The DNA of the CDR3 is TGCGCCAGCAGCTTCCCGAGCGGGGGAGCCTACGAGCAGTACTTC. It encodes CASSFPSGGAYEQYF.

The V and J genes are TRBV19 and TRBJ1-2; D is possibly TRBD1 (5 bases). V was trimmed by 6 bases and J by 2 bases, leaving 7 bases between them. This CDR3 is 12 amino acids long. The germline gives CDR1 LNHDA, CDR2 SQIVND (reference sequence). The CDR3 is CASRRQNYGYTF. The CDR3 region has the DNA TGTGCCAGTAGACGACAGAACTATGGCTACACCTTC. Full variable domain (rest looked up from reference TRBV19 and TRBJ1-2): DGGITQSPKYLFRKEGQNVTLSCEQNLNHDAMYWYRQDPGQGLRLIYYSQIVNDFQKGDIAEGYSVSREKKESFPLTVTSAQKNPTAFYLCASRRQNYGYTFGSGTRLTVV.

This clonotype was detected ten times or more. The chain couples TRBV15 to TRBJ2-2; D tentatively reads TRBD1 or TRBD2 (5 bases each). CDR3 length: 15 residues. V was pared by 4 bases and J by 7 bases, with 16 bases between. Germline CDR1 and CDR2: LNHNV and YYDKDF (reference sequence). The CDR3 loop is CATSKTREGGGELFF. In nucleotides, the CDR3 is TGTGCCACCAGCAAGACCAGGGAAGGAGGCGGGGAGCTGTTTTTT.

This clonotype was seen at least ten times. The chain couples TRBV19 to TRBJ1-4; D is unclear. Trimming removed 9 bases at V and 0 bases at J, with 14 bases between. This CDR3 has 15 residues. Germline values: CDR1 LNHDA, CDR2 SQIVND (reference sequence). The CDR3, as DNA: TGTGCCAGCCTCGGGTGGGGTGCAACTAATGAAAAACTGTTTTTT. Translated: CASLGWGATNEKLFF.

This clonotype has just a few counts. The CDR3 DNA is TGTGCCAGCAGTTACTCGGCCAGGGGAGAGACCCAGTACTTC. Protein product: CASSYSARGETQYF. The chain combines TRBV6-5 with TRBJ2-5, with D possibly TRBD1 on 6 matching bases. V lost 0 bases to trimming and J lost 4 bases, with 9 bases between them. CDR1 is MNHEY and CDR2 is SVGAGI in the germline V gene. The CDR3 sequence is 14 residues long.

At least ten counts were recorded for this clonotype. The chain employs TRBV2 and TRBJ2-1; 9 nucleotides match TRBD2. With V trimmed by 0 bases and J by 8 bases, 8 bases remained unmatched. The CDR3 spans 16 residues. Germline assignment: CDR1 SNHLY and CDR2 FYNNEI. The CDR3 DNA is TGTGCCAGCAGTGAAGCCTCTAGCGGGATGGGTGATGAGCAGTTCTTC. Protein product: CASSEASSGMGDEQFF.

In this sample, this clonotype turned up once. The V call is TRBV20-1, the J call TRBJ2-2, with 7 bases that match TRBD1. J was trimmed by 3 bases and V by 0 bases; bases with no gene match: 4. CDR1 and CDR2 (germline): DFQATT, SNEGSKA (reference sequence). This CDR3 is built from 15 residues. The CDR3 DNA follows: TGCAGTGCTAGAGAAACAGGGGCCGACACCGGGGAGCTGTTTTTT. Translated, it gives CSARETGADTGELFF.